Ten or more counts support the clone carrying this TCR beta chain. The entry originates in a study of blood T cells in healthy people across ages. V was pared by 4 bases and J by 4 bases, with 10 bases between. Looked up from germline, CDR1 is MNHEY and CDR2 is SVGEGT. The CDR3 has 13 amino acids. Combining a sample-barcoded 5' primer with a J-beta primer mix, a second PCR ran for roughly 6 to 11 cycles. MiXCR was run by TCRdb on the 5' RACE reads, yielding one entry per CDR3 protein. Of some 640,000 distinct CDR3 sequences in the sample, roughly 31% are singletons; the top ten hold around 14%. The sequence was collected from a woman older than 75 in good health. Sequenced input: blood. The rearrangement joins TRBV6-2 or TRBV6-3 to TRBJ2-5, with TRBD2 as a possible D gene (5 bases). The CDR3 sequence: CASSSVRGETQYF. The DNA for the CDR3 is TGTGCCAGCAGTTCAGTACGGGGAGAGACCCAGTACTTC.